One and the same sample provided the 27 T cell receptor beta chains below, sequenced in a study of CD8+CD57+ T cells in acquired aplastic anemia. It was patients with CD8+CD57+ cell expansion by flow cytometry who were chosen for sequencing. Genomic DNA was employed as the template in profiling TCR beta VDJ and CDR3. TCRdb reprocessed the reads via MiXCR and lists one record per CDR3 protein. This sample has around 250,000 distinct CDR3 sequences, with approximately 86% found just once. Sequencing was done on a sample of sorted CD4+, CD8+, or CD8+CD57+ T cells (not recorded which) from PBMCs. Receptor source: a human donor with aplastic anemia.

The rearrangement joins TRBV9 to TRBJ2-3; maybe TRBD2 (5 bases). The V end was cut by 7 bases, the J end by 12 bases, with 27 bases between. Germline CDR1 reads SGDLS; CDR2 reads YYNGEE. This CDR3 is 15 amino acids long. CDR3 sequence reads: CASGLAGNIQYFQYF. The CDR3 DNA sequence: TGTGCCAGCGGCCTAGCTGGGAACATTCAGTACTTCCAGTATTTT. The full variable domain, completed using reference TRBV9 and TRBJ2-3, is DSGVTQTPKHLITATGQRVTLRCSPRSGDLSVYWYQQSLDQGLQFLIQYYNGEERAKGNILERFSAQQFPDLHSELNLSSLELGDSALYFCASGLAGNIQYFQYFGPGTRLTVL.

The chain is built from TRBV7-9 and TRBJ1-2; a possible D gene is TRBD1 (6 bases). V dropped 3 bases and J dropped 6 bases, with 20 bases sitting between them. CDR1 is SEHNR, CDR2 FQNEAQ, per germline (reference sequence). The CDR3 loop spans 16 amino acids. DNA of the CDR3: TGTGCCAGCAGCTTGCAGAGGGACGGGGGCGTAGATGGCTACACCTTC. It codes for CASSLQRDGGVDGYTF.

V and J are TRBV4-3 and TRBJ2-3, with D maybe TRBD2 (5 bases). Per germline, CDR1 LGHNA and CDR2 YSLEER. V lost 0 bases and J 6 bases, leaving 10 bases between the germline ends. The CDR3 contains 14 residues. CDR3 sequence: CASSQDQGGDTQYF. DNA for the CDR3: TGCGCCAGCAGCCAAGATCAAGGAGGCGATACGCAGTATTTT.

The rearrangement links TRBV15 to TRBJ2-5; D is unresolved. The J call is in doubt because the DNA end fits TRBJ1-5 better. The CDR3 length is 15 residues. Germline lookup yields CDR1 LNHNV and CDR2 YYDKDF (reference sequence). CDR3 coding DNA: TGTGCCACCAGCTGTGTAGGGCAGGCCAAACAGCCCCAGCATTTT. It specifies CATSCVGQAKQPQHF.

The chain employs TRBV15 and TRBJ2-7; D is ambiguous. Germline CDR1 LNHNV, CDR2 YYDKDF (reference sequence). The CDR3 is 17 residues long. The V gene lost 1 base and the J gene lost 2 bases, with 18 bases spanning the gap. The DNA for the CDR3 is TGTGCCACCAGCAGAGGCCAACCGGGTCCCGGAGCCTACGAGCAGTACTTC. Translating gives CATSRGQPGPGAYEQYF. The entire variable domain, with the rest obtained from reference TRBV15 and TRBJ2-7, is as follows: DAMVIQNPRYQVTQFGKPVTLSCSQTLNHNVMYWYQQKSSQAPKLLFHYYDKDFNNEADTPDNFQSRRPNTSFCFLDIRSPGLGDTAMYLCATSRGQPGPGAYEQYFGPGTRLTVT.

The chain employs TRBV7-9 and TRBJ1-6; 7 nucleotides agree with TRBD1. The CDR3 length is 16 residues. The V and J ends lost 5 bases and 4 bases, in that order; junction bases with no gene match: 8. CDR1 is SEHNR, CDR2 FQNEAQ, per germline (reference sequence). The CDR3 sequence: CASSAGRQGYNSPLHF. CDR3 in DNA: TGTGCCAGCAGCGCCGGTAGACAGGGTTATAATTCACCCCTCCACTTT. Complete variable domain (other parts from reference TRBV7-9 and TRBJ1-6): DTGVSQNPRHKITKRGQNVTFRCDPISEHNRLYWYRQTLGQGPEFLTYFQNEAQLEKSRLLSDRFSAERPKGSFSTLEIQRTEQGDSAMYLCASSAGRQGYNSPLHFGNGTRLTVT.

As regards this clonotype: Its ends do not fully match the called genes, so a read error is possible. J is TRBJ2-3 and V is TRBV7-3; the D is unclear. Looked up from germline, CDR1 is SGHTA and CDR2 is FQGTGA. This CDR3 has 14 amino acids. The CDR3 loop reads CASSLAESPDTEYF. The CDR3 coding sequence is TGTGCCAGCAGCTTAGCGGAAAGCCCCGATACGGAGTATTTT. The full variable domain, its missing parts supplied by reference TRBV7-3 and TRBJ2-3, is GAGVSQTPSNKVTEKGKYVELRCDPISGHTALYWYRQSLGQGPEFLIYFQGTGAADDSGLPNDRFFAVRPEGSVSTLKIQRTERGDSAVYLCASSLAESPDTEYFGPGTRLTVL.

The rearrangement joins TRBV7-6 to TRBJ1-2, with a tentative D call TRBD1 (6 bases). The ends were cut back, 7 bases at V and 8 bases at J, with 20 bases in the middle. The length of the CDR3 is 14 residues. The germline gives CDR1 SGHVS, CDR2 FNYEAQ. The CDR3 DNA follows: TGTGCCAGCACCCACTGGAGCAGGGGTACGGGCTACACCTTC. This encodes CASTHWSRGTGYTF.

For this clonotype: The CDR3 ends on some other residue instead of the conserved phenylalanine or tryptophan, so this is likely a read error. Because the CDR3's place on the DNA is in doubt, the DNA is left out and the CDR3 is given as listed by TCRdb. V gene TRBV7-9 combines with J gene TRBJ2-5; the D call in the table, TRBD2, was not verified against the DNA. Germline V gene lookup returns CDR1 SEHNR and CDR2 FQNEAQ (reference sequence). Termini included, the CDR3 measures 13 amino acids. CDR3 amino acids: CASSFNGSGGNDE.

This clonotype is a singleton in its sample. An end of the junction differs from the germline gene, which may be a read error. This chain links TRBV7-9 with TRBJ2-3; tentatively, D is TRBD1 or TRBD2 (6 bases each). The V gene's germline CDR1 is SEHNR and CDR2 FQNEAQ (reference sequence). The CDR3 runs to 13 residues. CDR3 residues: CASSRWGTGRRWF. CDR3 bases: TGTGCCAGCAGCCGGTGGGGCACAGGGAGGCGGTGGTTT.

As for this clonotype: At one boundary the junction diverges from the germline segment, which might be a read error. Written as DNA, the CDR3 is TGTGCCAGCAGCGTAGCGGGATATCCCCTGGTGAAGACTGAAGCTTTCTTT. This encodes CASSVAGYPLVKTEAFF. The chain employs TRBV7-8 and TRBJ1-1; D gene uncertain. This CDR3 is built from 17 residues. The germline gives CDR1 SGHVS, CDR2 FQNEAQ.

The chain employs TRBV7-9 and TRBJ1-2; TRBD1 aligns across 10 bases. This CDR3 has 16 residues. Per the germline V gene, CDR1 is SEHNR and CDR2 is FQNEAQ (reference sequence). V trimming: 6 bases; J trimming: 1 base; junction bases outside the gene matches: 8. DNA for the CDR3: TGTGCCAGCAGAGGCGGACAGGGGGTACTTAACTATGGCTACACCTTC. It yields the protein CASRGGQGVLNYGYTF.

V is TRBV2 and J is TRBJ2-3; D is unclear. This CDR3 spans 13 amino acids. The germline CDR1 and CDR2 sequences are SNHLY and FYNNEI. Trimming took off 4 bases at V and 11 bases at J, with 16 bases between the two ends. The CDR3 DNA reads TGTGCCAGCAGTGTAGCCGCCACACATGAGCAGTATTTT. Its translation: CASSVAATHEQYF.

This chain connects TRBV11-3 to TRBJ1-2, with a tentative D call TRBD1 (6 bases). V shed 0 bases and J shed 3 bases, with 11 bases lying between them. The CDR3 covers 15 residues. Germline loops: CDR1 SGHNT, CDR2 YENEEA. This chain's CDR3 is CASSLDLTGYYGYTF. The DNA for the CDR3 is TGTGCCAGCAGCTTAGATCTGACAGGTTACTATGGCTACACCTTC. The full variable domain, completed using reference TRBV11-3 and TRBJ1-2, is EAGVVQSPRYKIIEKKQPVAFWCNPISGHNTLYWYLQNLGQGPELLIRYENEEAVDDSQLPKDRFSAERLKGVDSTLKIQPAELGDSAVYLCASSLDLTGYYGYTFGSGTRLTVV.

V is TRBV9 and J is TRBJ2-3; D is perhaps TRBD2 (5 bases). Germline V gene sequence: CDR1 SGDLS, CDR2 YYNGEE. Deletions cut 5 bases from V and 8 bases from J, with 15 bases between. The CDR3 sequence is 13 residues long. The CDR3 DNA follows: TGTGCCAGCAGGGACGGGGTCTCAAGTACGCAGTATTTT. Its translation: CASRDGVSSTQYF.

This rearrangement joins TRBV7-8 to TRBJ2-3; D is undetermined. V lost 3 bases, J lost 15 bases, and 25 bases lay in between. Germline CDR1 SGHVS, CDR2 FQNEAQ. The CDR3 covers 15 residues. The CDR3 region is CASSFTSSNNSPLYF. CDR3 nucleotides: TGTGCCAGCAGCTTCACAAGCTCCAATAATTCACCCCTCTATTTT.

This clonotype was observed a handful of times. The chain has TRBV20-1 and TRBJ2-1; 10 bases line up with TRBD2. Trimming cost V 3 bases and J 6 bases; bases outside gene matches: 8. The CDR3 length is 15 residues. Germline V CDR1 and CDR2: DFQATT, SNEGSKA (reference sequence). The CDR3 spells CSASSASGGGNEQFF. In nucleotides, the CDR3 is TGCAGTGCTAGCAGTGCGAGCGGGGGGGGCAATGAGCAGTTCTTC.

The V gene is TRBV2, the J gene TRBJ2-7, with a possible D match to TRBD2 (6 bases). The CDR3 runs 13 residues. CDR1 SNHLY and CDR2 FYNNEI come from the germline V gene. CDR3 residues: CASAVGLTYEQYV. Written as DNA, the CDR3 is TGTGCCAGCGCCGTGGGACTCACCTATGAGCAGTATGTC.

On this clonotype itself: One junction end disagrees with the germline gene, perhaps due to a read error. This chain uses TRBV5-1 with TRBJ1-6; 11 bases agree with TRBD1. Germline values: CDR1 SGHRS, CDR2 YFSETQ. This CDR3 comprises 13 residues. The CDR3 DNA is TGCGCCAGCAGCTGGGACAGGGGGAGGCCCCCCCACTTT. Translation gives CASSWDRGRPPHF.

On this clonotype itself: One end of the junction varies from germline; a read error may be responsible. The chain joins TRBV2 to TRBJ2-3, with 9 bases fitting TRBD2. Germline V gives CDR1 SNHLY, CDR2 FYNNEI. The CDR3 extends over 13 amino acids. The CDR3 coding sequence is TGCGCCAGCAGTGCGGGAGGGCCCCATACGCAGTATTTC. Translating gives CASSAGGPHTQYF.

With regard to this clonotype: The CDR3 does not end in the conserved phenylalanine or tryptophan, so this is likely a read error. The chain has TRBV7-9 and TRBJ2-1; 7 positions agree with TRBD2. CDR1 is SEHNR, CDR2 FQNEAQ, per germline (reference sequence). This CDR3 has 13 residues. V dropped 11 bases and J dropped 10; count of bases not matched to a gene: 14. CDR3 region: CAGRDGGDHEQFV. In DNA form, the CDR3 reads TGTGCCGGAAGGGATGGGGGGGACCACGAGCAGTTCGTC.

With respect to this clonotype: The junction shows a germline mismatch at one end, possibly a read error. The rearrangement links TRBV7-7 to TRBJ2-3; D possibly matches TRBD1 or TRBD2 (5 bases each). The CDR3 runs 13 residues. The germline V gene encodes CDR1 SSHAT and CDR2 FNYEAQ (reference sequence). CDR3 amino acids: CASGDAGLEAQGF. The CDR3 coding sequence is TGTGCCAGCGGGGACGCGGGCCTGGAAGCGCAGGGTTTT. Full variable domain (missing parts from reference TRBV7-7 and TRBJ2-3): GAGVSQSPRYKVTKRGQDVTLRCDPISSHATLYWYQQALGQGPEFLTYFNYEAQPDKSGLPSDRFSAERPEGSISTLTIQRTEQRDSAMYRCASGDAGLEAQGFGPGTRLTVL.

The rearrangement joins TRBV6-2 or TRBV6-3 to TRBJ2-7; 7 nucleotides line up with TRBD1. The CDR3 has 14 amino acids. V lost 7 bases to trimming and J lost 3 bases; unmatched junction nucleotides: 9. The V gene's germline CDR1 is MNHEY and CDR2 SVGEGT. Here the CDR3 reads CASKFAGGDYEQYF. CDR3 in DNA: TGTGCCAGCAAGTTCGCAGGGGGTGACTACGAGCAGTACTTC.

For this clonotype: It is likely a read error, because the conserved phenylalanine at the end of the CDR3 is missing. The DNA is omitted, as the CDR3 cannot be located on it reliably, and the CDR3 follows TCRdb's listing. The rearrangement uses TRBV2 and TRBJ2-7; the table names TRBD1, a call not compared with the DNA. Germline V gene data show CDR1 as SNHLY and CDR2 as FYNNEI. The CDR3 has 15 residues if both end residues are counted. CDR3 sequence: CASGDGGPDTQYFCP.

V usage is TRBV7-8 and J usage is TRBJ2-1; 7 bases agree with TRBD2. The trim removed 3 bases at V and 13 bases at J, leaving 18 bases unmatched. CDR1 SGHVS and CDR2 FQNEAQ come from the germline V gene. The CDR3 is 16 amino acids. DNA for the CDR3: TGTGCCAGCAGCTTTCATCCAAGCGGGACGGCCCTTGCCCAGTTCTTC. Translation gives CASSFHPSGTALAQFF.

Concerning this clonotype: Its ends do not fully match the called genes, so a read error is possible. This chain uses TRBV7-8 with TRBJ2-3; possibly TRBD2 for D (5 bases). Looked up from germline, CDR1 is SGHVS and CDR2 is FQNEAQ. This CDR3 has 14 residues. The chain's CDR3 is CASSLGGDPDKQYF. CDR3 sequence (DNA): TGTGCCAGCAGCTTAGGGGGAGATCCCGATAAGCAGTACTTT.

Worth noting for this clonotype: A read error is likely, as this CDR3 ends without the conserved phenylalanine or tryptophan. Because the CDR3's place on the DNA is in doubt, the DNA is left out and the CDR3 is given as listed by TCRdb. The chain recombines TRBV7-9 with TRBJ2-3; TRBD1, the D gene given by the table, was not confirmed from the DNA. Germline V CDR1 and CDR2: SEHNR, FQNEAQ (reference sequence). Termini included, the CDR3 measures 13 amino acids. The CDR3 sequence is CASSYRRSGGRDE.